This T cell receptor (beta chain) was obtained from a study of T-cell memory formation after mild COVID-19. MiXCR, applied by TCRdb to the 5' RACE reads, yields one record per CDR3 protein. The data show around 300,000 distinct CDR3 sequences, about an eighth seen once. This clonotype has a handful of counts. V dropped 4 bases and J dropped 4 bases, with 17 bases sitting between them. The germline V gene has CDR1 SGHRS and CDR2 YFSETQ. This CDR3 is 15 amino acids long. The chain carries TRBV5-1 and TRBJ2-5, with a possible D match to TRBD1 (5 bases). This clonotype was obtained from a young man who had mild COVID-19 (a few samples of this study predate the infection). Cell type and time point are not known. Sequencing was done on a sample of PBMCs or a T cell subset sorted from them (not recorded which). CDR3 sequence (DNA): TGCGCCAGCAGCGTAGCAGGGAACGCCAGAGAGACCCAGTACTTC. Protein product: CASSVAGNARETQYF.